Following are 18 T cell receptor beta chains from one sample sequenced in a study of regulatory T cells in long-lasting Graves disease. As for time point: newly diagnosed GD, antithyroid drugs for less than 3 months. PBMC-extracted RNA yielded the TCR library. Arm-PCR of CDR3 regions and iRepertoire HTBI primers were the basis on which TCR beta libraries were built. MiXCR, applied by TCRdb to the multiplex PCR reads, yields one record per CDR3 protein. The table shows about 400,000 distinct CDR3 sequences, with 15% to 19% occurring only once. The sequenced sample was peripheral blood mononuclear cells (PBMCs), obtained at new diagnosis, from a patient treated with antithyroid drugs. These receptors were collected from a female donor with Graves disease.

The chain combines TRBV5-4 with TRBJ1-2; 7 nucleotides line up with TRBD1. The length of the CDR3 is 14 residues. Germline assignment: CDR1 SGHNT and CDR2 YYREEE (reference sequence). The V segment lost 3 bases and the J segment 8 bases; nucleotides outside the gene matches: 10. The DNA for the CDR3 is TGTGCCAGCAGCTCAGAGAGACAGGGAGGGGGCTACACCTTC. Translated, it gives CASSSERQGGGYTF.

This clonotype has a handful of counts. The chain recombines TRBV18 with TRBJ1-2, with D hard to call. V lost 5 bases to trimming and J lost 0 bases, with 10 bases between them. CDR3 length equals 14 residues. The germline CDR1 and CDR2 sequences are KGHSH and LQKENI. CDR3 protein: CASSRMPTNYGYTF. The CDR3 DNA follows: TGTGCCAGCTCAAGGATGCCCACTAACTATGGCTACACCTTC.

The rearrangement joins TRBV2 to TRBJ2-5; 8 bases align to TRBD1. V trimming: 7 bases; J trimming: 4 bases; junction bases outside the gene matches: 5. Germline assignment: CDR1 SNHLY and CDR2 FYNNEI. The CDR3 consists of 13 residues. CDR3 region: CASTGQGGETQYF. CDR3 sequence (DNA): TGTGCCAGCACCGGACAGGGCGGAGAGACCCAGTACTTC.

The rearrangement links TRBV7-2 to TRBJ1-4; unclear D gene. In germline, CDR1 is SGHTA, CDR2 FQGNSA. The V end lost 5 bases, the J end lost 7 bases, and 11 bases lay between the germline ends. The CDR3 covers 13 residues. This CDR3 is CASSGYSGEKLFF. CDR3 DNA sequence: TGTGCCAGCAGCGGATACAGCGGTGAAAAACTGTTTTTT.

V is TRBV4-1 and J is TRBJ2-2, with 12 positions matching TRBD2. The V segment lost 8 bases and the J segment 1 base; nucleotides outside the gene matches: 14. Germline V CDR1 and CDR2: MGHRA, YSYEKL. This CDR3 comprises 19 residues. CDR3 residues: CASEPGLAGLEGNTGELFF. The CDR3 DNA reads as TGCGCCAGCGAACCGGGACTAGCGGGCCTAGAAGGGAACACCGGGGAGCTGTTTTTT.

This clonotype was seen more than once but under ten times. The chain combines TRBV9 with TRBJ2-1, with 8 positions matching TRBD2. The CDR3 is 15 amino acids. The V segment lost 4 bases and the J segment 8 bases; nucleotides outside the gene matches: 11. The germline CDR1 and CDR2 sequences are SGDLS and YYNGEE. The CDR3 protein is CASSSHPGGADEQFF. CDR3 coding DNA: TGTGCCAGCAGCTCCCATCCCGGGGGGGCCGATGAGCAGTTCTTC.

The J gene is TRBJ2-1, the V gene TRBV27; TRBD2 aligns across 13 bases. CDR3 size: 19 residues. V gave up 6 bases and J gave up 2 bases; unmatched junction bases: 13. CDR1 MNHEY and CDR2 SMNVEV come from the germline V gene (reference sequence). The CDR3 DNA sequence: TGTGCCAGCAGCCTCCGGAGACTAGCGGGAGGAAGCACCTACAATGAGCAGTTCTTC. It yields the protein CASSLRRLAGGSTYNEQFF.

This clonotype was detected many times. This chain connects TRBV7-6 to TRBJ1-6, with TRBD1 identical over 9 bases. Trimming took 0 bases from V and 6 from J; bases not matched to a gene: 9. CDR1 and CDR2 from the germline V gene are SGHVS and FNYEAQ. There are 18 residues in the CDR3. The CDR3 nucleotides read TGTGCCAGCAGCTTAGCCGCACAGGGGGCACCACTTAATTCACCCCTCCACTTT. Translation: CASSLAAQGAPLNSPLHF.

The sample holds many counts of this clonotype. CDR3 sequence (DNA): TGTGCCAGCAGTTTACACCCTGGGGGTAGCGGGAGGGGTTTCACAGATACGCAGTATTTT. Its translation is CASSLHPGGSGRGFTDTQYF. The J gene is TRBJ2-3, the V gene TRBV12-3 or TRBV12-4; 11 bases line up with TRBD2. V trimming: 2 bases; J trimming: 2 bases; junction bases outside the gene matches: 15. There are 20 residues in the CDR3.

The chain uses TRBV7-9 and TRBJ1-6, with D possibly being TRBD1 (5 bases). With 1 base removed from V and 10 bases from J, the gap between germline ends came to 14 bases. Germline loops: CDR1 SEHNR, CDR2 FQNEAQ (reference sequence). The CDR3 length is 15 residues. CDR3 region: CASSLGRARGSPLHF. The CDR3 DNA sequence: TGTGCCAGCAGCTTAGGAAGGGCGCGGGGGTCACCCCTCCACTTT. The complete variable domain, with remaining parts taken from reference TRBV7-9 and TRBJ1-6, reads DTGVSQNPRHKITKRGQNVTFRCDPISEHNRLYWYRQTLGQGPEFLTYFQNEAQLEKSRLLSDRFSAERPKGSFSTLEIQRTEQGDSAMYLCASSLGRARGSPLHFGNGTRLTVT.

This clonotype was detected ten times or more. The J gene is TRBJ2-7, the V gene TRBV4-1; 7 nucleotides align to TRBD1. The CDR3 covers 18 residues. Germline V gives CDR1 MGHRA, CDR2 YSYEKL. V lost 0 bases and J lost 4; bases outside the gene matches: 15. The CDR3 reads CASSQDRIQGTSGYEQYF. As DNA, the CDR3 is TGCGCCAGCAGCCAAGACCGTATACAGGGGACCTCCGGGTACGAGCAGTACTTC.

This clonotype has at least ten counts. CDR3 sequence: CASSSPGRGNYGYTF. The CDR3 coding sequence is TGTGCCAGCAGCTCGCCAGGGAGGGGTAACTATGGCTACACCTTC. The chain is built from TRBV5-5 and TRBJ1-2, with a weak D call TRBD1 (5 bases). This CDR3 is 15 amino acids long. V lost 3 bases and J lost 1, with 13 bases in between. Germline V gene data show CDR1 as SGHKS and CDR2 as YYEKEE (reference sequence).

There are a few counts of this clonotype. This CDR3 is CGIGREDYGYTF. Written as DNA, the CDR3 is TGTGGGATTGGCAGGGAGGACTATGGCTACACCTTC. V is TRBV10-3 and J is TRBJ1-2; D is perhaps TRBD1 (5 bases). Per the germline V gene, CDR1 is ENHRY and CDR2 is SYGVKD. The CDR3 runs to 12 residues.

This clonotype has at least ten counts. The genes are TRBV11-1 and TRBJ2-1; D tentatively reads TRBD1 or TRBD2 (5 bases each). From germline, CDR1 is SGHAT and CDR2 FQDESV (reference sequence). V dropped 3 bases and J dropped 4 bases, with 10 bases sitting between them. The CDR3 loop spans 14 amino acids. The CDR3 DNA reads TGTGCCAGCAGCTTTGGTTGGGGGTACAATGAGCAGTTCTTC. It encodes CASSFGWGYNEQFF.

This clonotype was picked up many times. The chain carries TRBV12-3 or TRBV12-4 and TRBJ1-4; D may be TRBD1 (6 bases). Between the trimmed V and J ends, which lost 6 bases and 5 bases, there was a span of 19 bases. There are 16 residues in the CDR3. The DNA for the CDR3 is TGTGCCAGCAGAGACTGGGGGGCAGGGAACAATGAAAAACTGTTTTTT. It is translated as CASRDWGAGNNEKLFF.

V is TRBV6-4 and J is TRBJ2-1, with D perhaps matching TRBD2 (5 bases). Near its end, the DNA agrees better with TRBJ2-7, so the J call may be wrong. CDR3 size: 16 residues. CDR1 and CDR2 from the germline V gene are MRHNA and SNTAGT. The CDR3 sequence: CASRGSRTGSTYEQYF. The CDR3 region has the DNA TGTGCCAGCAGAGGGAGCAGGACGGGGTCTACCTACGAGCAGTACTTC.

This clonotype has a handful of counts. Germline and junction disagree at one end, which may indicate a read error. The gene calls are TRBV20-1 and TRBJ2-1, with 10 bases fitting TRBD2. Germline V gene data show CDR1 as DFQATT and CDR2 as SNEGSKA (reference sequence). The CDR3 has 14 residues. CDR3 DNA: TGCAGTTCTAGAGACGAGCGGGGGGGGGGTGAGCAGTTCTTC. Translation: CSSRDERGGGEQFF.

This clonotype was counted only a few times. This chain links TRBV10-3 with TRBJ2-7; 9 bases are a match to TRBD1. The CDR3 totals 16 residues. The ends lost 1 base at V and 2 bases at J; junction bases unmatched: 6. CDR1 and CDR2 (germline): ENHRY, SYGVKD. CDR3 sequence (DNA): TGTGCCATCAGTGAGTGGTGGGACAGGGATACCTACGAGCAGTACTTC. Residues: CAISEWWDRDTYEQYF.